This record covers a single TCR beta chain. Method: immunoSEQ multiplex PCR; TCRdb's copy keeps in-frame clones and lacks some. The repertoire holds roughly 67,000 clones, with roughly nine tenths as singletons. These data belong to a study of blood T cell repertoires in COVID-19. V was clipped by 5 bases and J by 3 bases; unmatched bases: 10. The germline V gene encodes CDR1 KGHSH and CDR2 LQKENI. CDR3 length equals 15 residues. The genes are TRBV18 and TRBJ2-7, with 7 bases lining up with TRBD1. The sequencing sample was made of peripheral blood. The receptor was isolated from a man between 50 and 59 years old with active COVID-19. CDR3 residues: CASSVIPGQSYEQYF. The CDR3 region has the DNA TGTGCCAGCTCAGTCATCCCGGGACAGAGCTACGAGCAGTACTTC.